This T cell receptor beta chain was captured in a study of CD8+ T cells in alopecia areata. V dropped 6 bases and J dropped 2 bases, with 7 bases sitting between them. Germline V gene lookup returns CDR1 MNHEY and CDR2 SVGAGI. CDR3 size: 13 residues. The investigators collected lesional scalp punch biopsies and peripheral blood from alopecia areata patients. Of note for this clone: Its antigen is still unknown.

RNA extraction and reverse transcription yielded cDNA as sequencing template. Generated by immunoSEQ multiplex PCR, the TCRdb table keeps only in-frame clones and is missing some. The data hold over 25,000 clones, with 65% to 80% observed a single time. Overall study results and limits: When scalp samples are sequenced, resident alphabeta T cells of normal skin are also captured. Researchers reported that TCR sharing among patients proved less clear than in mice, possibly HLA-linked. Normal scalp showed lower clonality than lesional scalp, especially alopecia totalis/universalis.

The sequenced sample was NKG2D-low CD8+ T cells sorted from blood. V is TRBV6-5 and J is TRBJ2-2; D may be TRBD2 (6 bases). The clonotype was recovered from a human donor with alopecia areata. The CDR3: CASRAGNTGELFF. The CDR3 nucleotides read TGTGCCAGCAGAGCGGGTAACACCGGGGAGCTGTTTTTT.